Listed here are 23 T cell receptor beta chains from one sample, sequenced in a study of CD8 T cells in Susac syndrome. About 0.45 to 1 ug RNA was reverse transcribed with random hexamers. TCRdb ran MiXCR on the immunoSEQ multiplex PCR reads and lists one entry per CDR3 protein. The sample holds about 190,000 distinct CDR3 sequences, around 95% seen once. Sequencing input: CD8+ T cells from PBMCs. These TCRs come from a human donor with Susac syndrome.

The chain recombines TRBV30 with TRBJ1-1; 9 nucleotides agree with TRBD1. The V and J ends lost 3 bases and 4 bases, in that order; junction bases with no gene match: 3. The CDR3 runs to 13 residues. Germline values: CDR1 GTSNPN, CDR2 SVGIG (reference sequence). In nucleotides, the CDR3 is TGTGCCTGGAGGGGACAGGGCGGCACTGAAGCTTTCTTT. It is translated as CAWRGQGGTEAFF.

The CDR3 region is CASSKVGRRNEQFF. DNA of the CDR3: TGTGCCAGCAGCAAAGTGGGCCGGCGGAACGAGCAGTTCTTC. V gene TRBV21-1 combines with J gene TRBJ2-1; the table's TRBD2 call for D was not verified on the DNA. TRBV21-1 is deemed a pseudogene. This CDR3 contains 14 residues.

This chain links TRBV28 with TRBJ1-5; D is possibly TRBD1 (5 bases). Trimming pared 2 bases from V and 5 bases from J, leaving 10 bases between. The CDR3 consists of 14 residues. Germline lookup yields CDR1 MDHEN and CDR2 SYDVKM. The CDR3 spells CASSLIGADQPQHF. The DNA for the CDR3 is TGTGCCAGCAGTTTAATCGGGGCAGATCAGCCCCAGCATTTT.

V and J are TRBV6-5 and TRBJ2-1, with 8 bases fitting TRBD2. Germline assignment: CDR1 MNHEY and CDR2 SVGAGI. The J segment lost 2 bases and the V segment lost 0 bases, leaving 3 bases of the junction unmatched. The CDR3 has 16 amino acids. The CDR3 protein is CASSYSSGLAYNEQFF. The CDR3 bases are TGTGCCAGCAGTTACTCATCGGGACTAGCCTACAATGAGCAGTTCTTC.

The chain is built from TRBV5-1 and TRBJ2-7; 7 nucleotides align to TRBD1. Looked up from germline, CDR1 is SGHRS and CDR2 is YFSETQ. There are 15 residues in the CDR3. V gave up 4 bases and J gave up 5 bases; unmatched junction bases: 12. CDR3 region: CASSLYNRGRDEQYF. The CDR3 DNA reads as TGCGCCAGCAGCCTATACAACAGGGGCAGGGACGAGCAGTACTTC.

The CDR3, as DNA: TGTGCCACCTTACAGGCAACCGCCGGGGACACTGAAGCTTTCTTT. Its protein is CATLQATAGDTEAFF. The chain joins TRBV5-6 to TRBJ1-1; TRBD1 might be the D (5 bases). The CDR3 is 15 residues long. V shed 9 bases and J shed 3 bases, with 21 bases lying between them. Germline V gene lookup returns CDR1 SGHDT and CDR2 YYEEEE. The whole variable domain, filled in from reference TRBV5-6 and TRBJ1-1, reads DAGVTQSPTHLIKTRGQQVTLRCSPKSGHDTVSWYQQALGQGPQFIFQYYEEEERQRGNFPDRFSGHQFPNYSSELNVNALLLGDSALYLCATLQATAGDTEAFFGQGTRLTVV.

CDR3 nucleotide sequence: TGCAGCGTTGCGGCATCTAGCGGGGGCCAAGAGACCCAGTACTTC. This translates into CSVAASSGGQETQYF. This rearrangement joins TRBV29-1 to TRBJ2-5; 10 positions agree with TRBD2. V lost 4 bases to trimming and J lost 1 base; unmatched junction nucleotides: 6. The CDR3 is 15 residues long. Germline V gives CDR1 SQVTM, CDR2 ANQGSEA.

This clonotype was detected only once. The chain recombines TRBV27 with TRBJ2-7, with D possibly being TRBD1 (5 bases). Germline V gives CDR1 MNHEY, CDR2 SMNVEV (reference sequence). V lost 2 bases to trimming and J lost 3 bases, with 14 bases between them. The CDR3 has 15 amino acids. The CDR3 DNA sequence: TGTGCCAGCAGTTTAGGACACAGGACCTTCTACGAGCAGTACTTC. Translation gives CASSLGHRTFYEQYF.

CDR3 nucleotide sequence: TGTGCCAGCAGCCAAGTTGAGTCCAACTACGAGCAGTACTTC. Amino acid sequence: CASSQVESNYEQYF. This rearrangement joins TRBV4-2 to TRBJ2-7, with no clear D. Germline values: CDR1 LGHNA, CDR2 YNFKEQ. The CDR3 is made up of 14 amino acids. The V end was cut by 1 base, the J end by 3 bases, with 10 bases between.

The chain joins TRBV30 to TRBJ1-5; D is unclear. Germline values: CDR1 GTSNPN, CDR2 SVGIG (reference sequence). The CDR3 contains 12 residues. With 0 bases removed from V and 6 bases from J, the gap between germline ends came to 6 bases. The CDR3 region has the DNA TGTGCCTGGAGTGTACGTAGTCAGCCCCAGCATTTT. It is translated as CAWSVRSQPQHF.

This clonotype was seen a few times. The chain uses TRBV9 and TRBJ2-2; TRBD1 is a possible D gene (6 bases). There are 13 residues in the CDR3. V was cut by 5 bases and J by 4 bases, with 9 bases left in between. Germline values: CDR1 SGDLS, CDR2 YYNGEE. For the CDR3, the DNA is TGTGCCAGCAGGACAGGAGGCACCGGGGAGCTGTTTTTT. This sequence encodes CASRTGGTGELFF.

This rearrangement joins TRBV7-9 to TRBJ2-5; 10 nucleotides align to TRBD2. Germline CDR1 reads SEHNR; CDR2 reads FQNEAQ (reference sequence). V dropped 4 bases and J dropped 2; count of bases not matched to a gene: 7. The CDR3 length is 16 residues. CDR3 in DNA: TGTGCCAGCAGCTCAATAGCGGGGGGCACGCAAGAGACCCAGTACTTC. Translating gives CASSSIAGGTQETQYF.

The V call is TRBV24-1, the J call TRBJ2-1; 10 bases are shared with TRBD2. With 6 bases clipped from V and 8 bases from J, the junction kept 9 bases outside the gene matches. The CDR3 sequence is 15 residues long. In germline, CDR1 is KGHDR, CDR2 SFDVKD. CDR3 nucleotide sequence: TGTGCCACCAGTAGCGGGGGGGCCCTAGTCGATGAGCAGTTCTTC. This gives the protein CATSSGGALVDEQFF.

The genes are TRBV28 and TRBJ2-7; weak D call: TRBD1 (6 bases). V was shortened by 4 bases and J by 2 bases, with 12 bases between the two germline ends. This CDR3 is 14 amino acids long. CDR1 and CDR2 from the germline V gene are MDHEN and SYDVKM. The CDR3 here is CASSWDTPAYEQYF. The CDR3 region has the DNA TGTGCCAGCAGTTGGGACACCCCGGCCTACGAGCAGTACTTC.

The chain uses TRBV12-3 or TRBV12-4 and TRBJ2-3; the D call may be TRBD1 or TRBD2 (5 bases each). CDR3 length equals 14 residues. The germline V and J ends were trimmed by 2 bases and 2 bases, with 8 bases remaining between them. CDR3 sequence: CASSLRGDTDTQYF. The DNA of the CDR3 is TGTGCCAGCAGTTTACGGGGCGACACAGATACGCAGTATTTT.

V and J are TRBV5-1 and TRBJ2-5, with TRBD1 matching over 7 bases. Trimming removed 4 bases from V and 0 bases from J; junction bases left unmatched: 3. Germline CDR1 SGHRS, CDR2 YFSETQ. There are 14 residues in the CDR3. The CDR3 loop is CASSPGQDQETQYF. CDR3 DNA: TGCGCCAGCAGCCCAGGACAGGACCAAGAGACCCAGTACTTC.

V and J are TRBV9 and TRBJ2-7; D is possibly TRBD2 (6 bases). Deletions cut 2 bases from V and 5 bases from J, with 11 bases between. CDR3 size: 13 residues. Per the germline V gene, CDR1 is SGDLS and CDR2 is YYNGEE. CDR3 residues: CASSVGGRNEQYF. Here the CDR3 DNA reads TGTGCCAGCAGCGTGGGAGGTAGGAACGAGCAGTACTTC.

The rearrangement links TRBV28 to TRBJ2-1; possible D gene TRBD2, 6 bases. The CDR3 is 15 residues long. Trimming pared 6 bases from V and 8 bases from J, leaving 20 bases between. Germline-derived CDR1 and CDR2 are MDHEN and SYDVKM. The CDR3 region has the DNA TGTGCCAGCAGCCTTTCCCGACTAGAGTGGGATGAGCAGTTCTTC. Translated, it gives CASSLSRLEWDEQFF.

In this sample, this clonotype turned up once. The V and J genes are TRBV5-1 and TRBJ2-5, with D uncertain. V dropped 1 base and J dropped 2 bases, with 9 bases sitting between them. The germline CDR1 and CDR2 sequences are SGHRS and YFSETQ. The CDR3 sequence is 14 residues long. The CDR3 coding sequence is TGCGCCAGCAGCTTGATGGCTAGTCAAGAGACCCAGTACTTC. Translating gives CASSLMASQETQYF.

V and J are TRBV12-3 or TRBV12-4 and TRBJ1-1, with TRBD1 identical over 8 bases. The CDR3 is made up of 15 amino acids. V lost 5 bases to trimming and J lost 1 base; unmatched junction nucleotides: 6. CDR3 sequence reads: CASSRPGTGNTEAFF. The CDR3 nucleotides are TGTGCCAGCAGTCGTCCCGGGACAGGGAACACTGAAGCTTTCTTT.

The chain is built from TRBV12-3 or TRBV12-4 and TRBJ1-5; no clear D. CDR3 length: 14 residues. V was trimmed by 5 bases and J by 3 bases, leaving 11 bases between them. The CDR3 sequence: CASSIGRNNQPQHF. The CDR3 DNA is TGTGCCAGCAGTATTGGACGGAACAATCAGCCCCAGCATTTT.

The rearrangement joins TRBV2 to TRBJ2-3; TRBD2 agrees at 11 bases. V shed 10 bases and J 3 bases; nucleotides not matched to a gene: 6. In germline, CDR1 is SNHLY, CDR2 FYNNEI. The CDR3 has 14 residues. The CDR3 sequence is CATRLAGYTDTQYF. The CDR3 DNA is TGTGCCACCAGACTAGCGGGATATACAGATACGCAGTATTTT.

The chain links TRBV30 to TRBJ2-2; D is possibly TRBD1 (5 bases). The ends were cut back, 0 bases at V and 5 bases at J, with 13 bases in the middle. Germline-derived CDR1 and CDR2 are GTSNPN and SVGIG (reference sequence). The CDR3 contains 15 residues. DNA for the CDR3: TGTGCCTGGAGTGTACAAGGGGTTCCGACCGGGGAGCTGTTTTTT. Its translation is CAWSVQGVPTGELFF.